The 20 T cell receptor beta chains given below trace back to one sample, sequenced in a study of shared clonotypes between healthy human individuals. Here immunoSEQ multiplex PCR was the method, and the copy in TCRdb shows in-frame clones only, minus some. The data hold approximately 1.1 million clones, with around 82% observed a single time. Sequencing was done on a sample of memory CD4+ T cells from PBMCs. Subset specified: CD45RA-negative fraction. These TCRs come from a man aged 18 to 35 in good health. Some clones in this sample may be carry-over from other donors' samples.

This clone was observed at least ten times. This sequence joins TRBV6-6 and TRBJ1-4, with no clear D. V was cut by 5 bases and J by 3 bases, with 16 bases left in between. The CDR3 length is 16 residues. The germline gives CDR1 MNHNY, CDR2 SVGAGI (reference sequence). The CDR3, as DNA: TGTGCCAGCAGTGGACGGACTGCCTCATCTAATGAAAAACTGTTTTTT. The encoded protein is CASSGRTASSNEKLFF.

The CDR3 region is CASGLGAGRGTYNEQFF. The CDR3 region has the DNA TGTGCTAGTGGTTTGGGGGCGGGGCGGGGCACCTACAATGAGCAGTTCTTC. V gene TRBV12-5 combines with J gene TRBJ2-1; D is perhaps TRBD2 (6 bases). CDR1 is LGHNT and CDR2 is FRNRAP in the germline V gene. The length of the CDR3 is 17 residues. The V end lost 1 base, the J end lost 2 bases, and 15 bases lay between the germline ends.

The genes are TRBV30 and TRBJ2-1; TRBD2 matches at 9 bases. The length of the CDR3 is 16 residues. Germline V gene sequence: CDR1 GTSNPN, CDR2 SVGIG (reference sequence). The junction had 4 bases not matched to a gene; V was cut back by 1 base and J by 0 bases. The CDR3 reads CAWSEGSGSSYNEQFF. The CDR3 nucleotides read TGTGCCTGGAGTGAAGGTAGCGGGAGCTCCTACAATGAGCAGTTCTTC.

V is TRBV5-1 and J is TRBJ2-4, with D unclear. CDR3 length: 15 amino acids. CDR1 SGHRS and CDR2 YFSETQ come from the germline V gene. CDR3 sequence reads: CDTTASRLAKNIQYF. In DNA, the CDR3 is TGCGACACAACAGCGTCACGGCTAGCCAAAAACATTCAGTACTTC.

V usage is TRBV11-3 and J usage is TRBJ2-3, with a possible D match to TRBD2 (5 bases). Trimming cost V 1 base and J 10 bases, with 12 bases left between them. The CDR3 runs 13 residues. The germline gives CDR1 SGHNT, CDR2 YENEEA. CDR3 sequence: CASSLGGEGPQYF. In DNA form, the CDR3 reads TGTGCCAGCAGCTTAGGGGGAGAAGGGCCGCAGTATTTT.

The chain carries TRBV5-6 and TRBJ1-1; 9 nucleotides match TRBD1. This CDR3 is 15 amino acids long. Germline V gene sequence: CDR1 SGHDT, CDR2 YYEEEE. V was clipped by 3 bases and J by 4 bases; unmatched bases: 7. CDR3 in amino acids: CASSSLGQGATEAFF. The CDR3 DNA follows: TGTGCCAGCAGCTCGCTGGGACAGGGTGCCACTGAAGCTTTCTTT.

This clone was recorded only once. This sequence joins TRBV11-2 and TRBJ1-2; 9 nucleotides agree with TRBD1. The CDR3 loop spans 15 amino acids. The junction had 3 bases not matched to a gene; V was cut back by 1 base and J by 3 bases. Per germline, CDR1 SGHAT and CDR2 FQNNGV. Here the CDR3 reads CASSLGTGGHYGYTF. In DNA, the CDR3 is TGTGCCAGCAGCTTAGGAACAGGGGGCCACTATGGCTACACCTTC.

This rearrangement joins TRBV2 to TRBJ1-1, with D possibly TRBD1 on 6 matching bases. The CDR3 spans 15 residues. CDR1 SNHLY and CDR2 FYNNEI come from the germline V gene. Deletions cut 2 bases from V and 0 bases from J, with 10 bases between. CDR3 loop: CASSEFDRMNTEAFF. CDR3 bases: TGTGCCAGCAGTGAATTCGACAGGATGAACACTGAAGCTTTCTTT.

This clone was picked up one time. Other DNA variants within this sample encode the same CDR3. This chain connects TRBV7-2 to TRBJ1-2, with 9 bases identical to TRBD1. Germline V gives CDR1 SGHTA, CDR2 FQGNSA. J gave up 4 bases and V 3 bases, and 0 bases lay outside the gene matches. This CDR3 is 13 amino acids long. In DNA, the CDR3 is TGTGCCAGCAGCTTGACAGGGGGCTATGGCTACACCTTC. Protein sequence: CASSLTGGYGYTF.

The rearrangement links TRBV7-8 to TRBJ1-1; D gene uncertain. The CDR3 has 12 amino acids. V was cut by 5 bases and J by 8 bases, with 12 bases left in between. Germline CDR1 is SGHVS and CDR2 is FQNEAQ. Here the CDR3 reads CASSLVADEAFF. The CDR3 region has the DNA TGTGCCAGCAGCCTCGTGGCGGACGAAGCTTTCTTT.

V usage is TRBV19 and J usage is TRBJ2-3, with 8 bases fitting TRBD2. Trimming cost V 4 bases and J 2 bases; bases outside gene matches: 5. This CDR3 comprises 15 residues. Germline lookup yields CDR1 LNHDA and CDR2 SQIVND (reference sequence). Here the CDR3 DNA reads TGTGCCAGTAGTACCGGGGGGGGGACCACAGATACGCAGTATTTT. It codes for CASSTGGGTTDTQYF. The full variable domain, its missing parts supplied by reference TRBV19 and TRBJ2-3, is DGGITQSPKYLFRKEGQNVTLSCEQNLNHDAMYWYRQDPGQGLRLIYYSQIVNDFQKGDIAEGYSVSREKKESFPLTVTSAQKNPTAFYLCASSTGGGTTDTQYFGPGTRLTVL.

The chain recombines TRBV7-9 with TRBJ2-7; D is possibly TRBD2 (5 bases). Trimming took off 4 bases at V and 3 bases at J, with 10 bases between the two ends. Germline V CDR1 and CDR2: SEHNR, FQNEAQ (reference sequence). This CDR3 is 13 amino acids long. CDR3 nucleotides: TGTGCCAGCAGCTCTACTAGTCTCTACGAGCAGTACTTC. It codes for CASSSTSLYEQYF.

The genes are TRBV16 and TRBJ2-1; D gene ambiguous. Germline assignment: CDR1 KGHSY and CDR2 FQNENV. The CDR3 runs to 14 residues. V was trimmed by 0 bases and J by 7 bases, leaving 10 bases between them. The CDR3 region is CASSQSPDLNEQFF. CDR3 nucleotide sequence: TGTGCCAGCAGCCAATCCCCAGACCTGAATGAGCAGTTCTTC.

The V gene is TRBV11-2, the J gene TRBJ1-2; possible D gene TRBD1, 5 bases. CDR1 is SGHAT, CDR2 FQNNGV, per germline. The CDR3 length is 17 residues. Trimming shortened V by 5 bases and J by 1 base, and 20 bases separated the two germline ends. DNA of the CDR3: TGTGCCAGCAGCCCCGGGGGGTGGGCTCAGGTTAACTATGGCTACACCTTC. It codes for CASSPGGWAQVNYGYTF.

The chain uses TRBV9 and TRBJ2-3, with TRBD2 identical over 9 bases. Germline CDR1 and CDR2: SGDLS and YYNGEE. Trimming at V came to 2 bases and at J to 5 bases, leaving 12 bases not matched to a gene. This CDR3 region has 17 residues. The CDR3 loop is CASSVLSGSGVGDTQYF. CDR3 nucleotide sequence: TGTGCCAGCAGCGTCCTTAGCGGGAGCGGCGTAGGAGATACGCAGTATTTT. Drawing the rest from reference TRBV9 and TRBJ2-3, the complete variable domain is DSGVTQTPKHLITATGQRVTLRCSPRSGDLSVYWYQQSLDQGLQFLIQYYNGEERAKGNILERFSAQQFPDLHSELNLSSLELGDSALYFCASSVLSGSGVGDTQYFGPGTRLTVL.

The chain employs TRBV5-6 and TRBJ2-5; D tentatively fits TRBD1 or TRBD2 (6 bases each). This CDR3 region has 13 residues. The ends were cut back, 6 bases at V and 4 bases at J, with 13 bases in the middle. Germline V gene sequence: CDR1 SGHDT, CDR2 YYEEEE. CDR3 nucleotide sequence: TGTGCCAGCACCCGATCGGGGGCAGAGACCCAGTACTTC. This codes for CASTRSGAETQYF.

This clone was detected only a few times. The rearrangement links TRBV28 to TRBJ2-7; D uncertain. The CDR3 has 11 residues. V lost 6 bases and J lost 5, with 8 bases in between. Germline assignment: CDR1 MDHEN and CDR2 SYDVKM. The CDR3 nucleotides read TGTGCCAGCAGGACCCGGCACGAGCAGTACTTC. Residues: CASRTRHEQYF.

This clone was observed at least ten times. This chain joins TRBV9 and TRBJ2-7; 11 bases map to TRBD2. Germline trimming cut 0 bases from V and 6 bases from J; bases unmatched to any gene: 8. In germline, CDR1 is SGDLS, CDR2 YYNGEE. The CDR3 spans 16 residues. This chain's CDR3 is CASSVGGTSGRSEQYF. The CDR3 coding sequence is TGTGCCAGCAGCGTAGGGGGAACTAGCGGGAGATCCGAGCAGTACTTC.

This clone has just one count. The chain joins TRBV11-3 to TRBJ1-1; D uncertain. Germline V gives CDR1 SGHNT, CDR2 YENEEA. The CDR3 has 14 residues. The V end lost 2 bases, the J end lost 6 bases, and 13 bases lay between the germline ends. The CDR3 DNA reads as TGTGCCAGCAGCTTACCAAAGGGTAGGGCTGAAGCTTTCTTT. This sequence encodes CASSLPKGRAEAFF.

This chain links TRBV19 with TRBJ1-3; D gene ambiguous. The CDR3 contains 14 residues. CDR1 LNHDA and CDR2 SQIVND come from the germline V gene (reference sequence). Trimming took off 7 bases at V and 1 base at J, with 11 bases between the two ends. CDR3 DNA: TGTGCCAGTACCGACGGAGCATCTGGAAACACCATATATTTT. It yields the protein CASTDGASGNTIYF.